These 27 T cell receptor beta chains originate from one sample sequenced in a study of T cells in Graves' hyperthyroidism and ophthalmopathy. Template material for amplifying TCR beta CDR3 regions consisted of RNA transcripts. The HTBI primer set served for first-round RT-PCR of the TCR CDR3. TCRdb passed the multiplex PCR reads through MiXCR, listing each CDR3 protein once. The sample lists a few hundred thousand distinct CDR3 sequences; roughly 14% were seen once. Material: blood. These receptors were collected from a woman under 30 with Graves' hyperthyroidism.

The rearrangement uses TRBV12-3 or TRBV12-4 and TRBJ2-1, with a weak D call TRBD1 (5 bases). CDR3 length equals 14 residues. The V gene lost 6 bases and the J gene lost 1 base, with 10 bases spanning the gap. The CDR3 loop reads CASSLDRSYNEQFF. The CDR3, as DNA: TGTGCCAGCAGCCTCGACAGATCCTACAATGAGCAGTTCTTC.

The chain recombines TRBV10-2 with TRBJ1-5; 10 bases match TRBD1. CDR3 length: 20 amino acids. J gave up 2 bases and V 3 bases, and 16 bases lay outside the gene matches. CDR1 and CDR2 from the germline V gene are WSHSY and SAAADI. The CDR3 sequence is CASSDVLGDRGLGGNQPQHF. CDR3 nucleotides: TGCGCCAGCAGTGACGTACTCGGGGACAGGGGCCTCGGCGGCAATCAGCCCCAGCATTTT.

This clonotype occurred many times. The V and J genes are TRBV2 and TRBJ1-6, with D hard to call. Germline CDR1 SNHLY, CDR2 FYNNEI. This CDR3 region has 15 residues. Trimming removed 3 bases from V and 0 bases from J, with 6 bases in between. The CDR3 is CASSDENSYNSPLHF. For the CDR3, the DNA is TGTGCCAGCAGTGATGAGAACTCCTATAATTCACCCCTCCACTTT.

This clonotype was counted ten times or more. This rearrangement joins TRBV3-1 to TRBJ2-2; maybe TRBD1 (6 bases). This CDR3 region has 17 residues. Germline V CDR1 and CDR2: LGHDT, YNNKEL (reference sequence). V was pared by 1 base and J by 2 bases, with 14 bases between. CDR3 amino acids: CASSQVGRTANTGELFF. The DNA of the CDR3 is TGTGCCAGCAGCCAAGTAGGCAGGACAGCTAACACCGGGGAGCTGTTTTTT.

The V gene is TRBV24-1, the J gene TRBJ2-1; 8 positions match TRBD1. This CDR3 is built from 16 residues. Germline values: CDR1 KGHDR, CDR2 SFDVKD. J gave up 6 bases and V 5 bases, and 11 bases lay outside the gene matches. CDR3 sequence: CATSGRRGQGVNEQFF. The CDR3 DNA sequence: TGTGCCACCAGTGGCCGCAGGGGGCAGGGGGTCAATGAGCAGTTCTTC.

V is TRBV19 and J is TRBJ2-5; 9 bases agree with TRBD2. This CDR3 region has 16 residues. V dropped 3 bases and J dropped 10; count of bases not matched to a gene: 15. CDR1 and CDR2 (germline): LNHDA, SQIVND (reference sequence). This CDR3 reads CASSMSSGRPRDHQYF. CDR3 DNA sequence: TGTGCCAGTAGTATGAGTAGCGGGAGACCAAGAGATCACCAGTACTTC.

This clonotype was recorded a few times. The chain links TRBV19 to TRBJ1-1; a possible D gene is TRBD1 (5 bases). The CDR3 totals 11 residues. Germline V gene lookup returns CDR1 LNHDA and CDR2 SQIVND (reference sequence). V was pared by 9 bases and J by 4 bases, with 9 bases between. Here the CDR3 reads CASLRGTEAFF. The CDR3 DNA reads TGTGCCAGCCTGAGGGGCACTGAAGCTTTCTTT. The full variable domain, completed using reference TRBV19 and TRBJ1-1, is DGGITQSPKYLFRKEGQNVTLSCEQNLNHDAMYWYRQDPGQGLRLIYYSQIVNDFQKGDIAEGYSVSREKKESFPLTVTSAQKNPTAFYLCASLRGTEAFFGQGTRLTVV.

In its sample, this clonotype was seen many times. The genes are TRBV6-1 and TRBJ2-1; 11 bases agree with TRBD2. CDR1 and CDR2 from the germline V gene are MNHNS and SASEGT. Losses at the gene ends were 5 bases for V and 13 bases for J; bases not matched to a gene: 19. The CDR3 spans 17 residues. CDR3 residues: CASSSFELAGVWDRQFF. In nucleotides, the CDR3 is TGTGCCAGCAGTTCATTCGAACTAGCGGGAGTATGGGATCGCCAGTTCTTC.

The chain links TRBV5-1 to TRBJ1-3, with D possibly being TRBD1 (6 bases). The V end lost 1 base, the J end lost 3 bases, and 11 bases lay between the germline ends. Germline V CDR1 and CDR2: SGHRS, YFSETQ. The length of the CDR3 is 15 residues. The CDR3 DNA is TGCGCCAGCAGCTTGTCCCGGACAGTTGGAAACACCATATATTTT. Encoded protein: CASSLSRTVGNTIYF.

The table lists this clonotype with many counts. The V call is TRBV2, the J call TRBJ2-3, with a weak D call TRBD2 (6 bases). The germline V and J ends were trimmed by 7 bases and 5 bases, with 22 bases remaining between them. This CDR3 region has 16 residues. Germline CDR1 and CDR2: SNHLY and FYNNEI. CDR3 amino acids: CASMGRILGVLDTQYF. The DNA for the CDR3 is TGTGCCAGCATGGGGAGGATACTGGGGGTATTAGATACGCAGTATTTT.

At least ten counts were recorded for this clonotype. The chain has TRBV11-2 and TRBJ2-1; 10 bases are shared with TRBD2. The V segment lost 6 bases and the J segment 4 bases; nucleotides outside the gene matches: 6. The CDR3 runs 15 residues. Germline CDR1 SGHAT, CDR2 FQNNGV. CDR3 DNA sequence: TGTGCCAGCAGAAACGGACTAGCGGCTTACAATGAGCAGTTCTTC. Translation: CASRNGLAAYNEQFF.

This clonotype was counted at least ten times. V is TRBV27 and J is TRBJ2-1, with D possibly being TRBD2 (6 bases). CDR1 and CDR2 from the germline V gene are MNHEY and SMNVEV (reference sequence). CDR3 length: 13 residues. Trimming shortened V by 4 bases and J by 6 bases, and 10 bases separated the two germline ends. The CDR3 is CASSWGGGNEQFF. CDR3 nucleotide sequence: TGTGCCAGCAGTTGGGGAGGTGGCAATGAGCAGTTCTTC.

The chain combines TRBV9 with TRBJ1-2; 7 bases line up with TRBD1. The ends lost 3 bases at V and 5 bases at J; junction bases unmatched: 10. This CDR3 has 15 residues. The germline gives CDR1 SGDLS, CDR2 YYNGEE. The CDR3, as DNA: TGTGCCAGCAGCGACGACCCGCAGGGGGGGTATGGCTACACCTTC. Encoded protein: CASSDDPQGGYGYTF.

This clonotype was counted only a few times. The V and J genes are TRBV5-8 and TRBJ2-7; D is possibly TRBD1 (5 bases). V shed 1 base and J shed 6 bases, with 23 bases lying between them. CDR3 size: 17 residues. Per the germline V gene, CDR1 is SGHTS and CDR2 is YDEGEE. CDR3 protein: CASSLIGQGRERGEQYF. CDR3 nucleotides: TGTGCCAGCAGCTTGATTGGCCAGGGAAGGGAAAGAGGCGAGCAGTACTTC.

This clonotype showed up just a few times. The rearrangement links TRBV7-9 to TRBJ2-5, with D possibly being TRBD1 (6 bases). The V gene's germline CDR1 is SEHNR and CDR2 FQNEAQ (reference sequence). Trimming left V 5 bases short and J 4 bases short, with 23 bases between. This CDR3 is built from 17 residues. Here the CDR3 DNA reads TGTGCCAGCAGCCTCCGGAAACAGGGTCGGCTAGCAGAGACCCAGTACTTC. Translation gives CASSLRKQGRLAETQYF.

In this sample, this clonotype turned up many times. This chain links TRBV28 with TRBJ1-4; a possible D gene is TRBD1 (5 bases). Germline V gene lookup returns CDR1 MDHEN and CDR2 SYDVKM. The CDR3 runs 15 residues. Trimming stripped 4 bases from V and 6 bases from J, with 15 bases between. CDR3 in DNA: TGTGCCAGCAGTTATTATTCAGGGTTGGATGAAAAACTGTTTTTT. The encoded protein is CASSYYSGLDEKLFF.

There are many counts of this clonotype. The rearrangement joins TRBV5-4 to TRBJ1-4; D gene ambiguous. Trimming removed 0 bases at V and 0 bases at J, with 6 bases between. The CDR3 has 15 residues. Looked up from germline, CDR1 is SGHNT and CDR2 is YYREEE (reference sequence). In nucleotides, the CDR3 is TGTGCCAGCAGCTTGGGGGCAGCAACTAATGAAAAACTGTTTTTT. This translates into CASSLGAATNEKLFF.

This clonotype was detected a few times. At one of its ends the junction is not consistent with the germline gene, which may arise from a read error. The chain recombines TRBV3-1 with TRBJ1-1, with 7 bases identical to TRBD1. CDR3 length: 15 residues. Germline V gene data show CDR1 as LGHDT and CDR2 as YNNKEL (reference sequence). The CDR3 spells CASSQPGQKNTGAFF. In DNA, the CDR3 is TGTGCCAGCAGCCAGCCGGGACAGAAGAACACTGGAGCTTTCTTT.

This clonotype was seen only a few times. A much larger clone differs by one base, so this may be a read error. The conserved final phenylalanine or tryptophan is absent from the CDR3, which likely points to a read error. The chain is built from TRBV20-1 and TRBJ1-1, with D unresolved. The germline V gene has CDR1 DFQATT and CDR2 SNEGSKA (reference sequence). The CDR3 contains 13 residues. Deletions cut 3 bases from V and 4 bases from J, with 12 bases between. CDR3 coding DNA: TGCAGTGCTAGGAGAGAGATGGTCACTGAAGCTTTCCTT. Protein: CSARREMVTEAFL.

The V and J genes are TRBV12-3 or TRBV12-4 and TRBJ2-7; D ambiguous. The CDR3 is 13 residues long. The V end was cut by 3 bases, the J end by 7 bases, with 13 bases between. The CDR3 coding sequence is TGTGCCAGCAGTTTGGGATATCCGTTGGAGCAGTACTTC. It yields the protein CASSLGYPLEQYF.

The V and J genes are TRBV7-9 and TRBJ2-7, with D perhaps TRBD1 (6 bases). Trimming cost V 5 bases and J 3 bases, with 17 bases left between them. CDR1 and CDR2 (germline): SEHNR, FQNEAQ (reference sequence). This CDR3 has 15 residues. The CDR3 bases are TGTGCCAGCAGCCTACGCTTGGGGGCCCGCTACGAGCAGTACTTC. Protein sequence: CASSLRLGARYEQYF.

Only a few counts were recorded for this clonotype. The V gene is TRBV13, the J gene TRBJ1-3; no firm D call. V lost 1 base to trimming and J lost 2 bases, with 18 bases between them. Germline V CDR1 and CDR2: PRHDT, FYEKMQ (reference sequence). The CDR3 sequence is 18 residues long. CDR3 sequence: CASSLETAPGGTGNTIYF. The CDR3 region has the DNA TGTGCCAGCAGCTTAGAAACAGCCCCGGGAGGGACTGGAAACACCATATATTTT.

This clonotype was recorded at least ten times. The CDR3 reads CASSRIRGAGGYTF. Written as DNA, the CDR3 is TGTGCCAGCAGCCGAATACGTGGGGCGGGAGGCTACACCTTC. This chain uses TRBV3-1 with TRBJ1-2; D is perhaps TRBD1 (5 bases). The CDR3 spans 14 residues. Germline lookup yields CDR1 LGHDT and CDR2 YNNKEL (reference sequence). V lost 4 bases and J 8 bases, leaving 17 bases between the germline ends.

There are a few counts of this clonotype. This chain joins TRBV20-1 and TRBJ1-4; 10 nucleotides line up with TRBD1. Germline V gene data show CDR1 as DFQATT and CDR2 as SNEGSKA (reference sequence). This CDR3 spans 15 amino acids. The ends lost 3 bases at V and 6 bases at J; junction bases unmatched: 7. As DNA, the CDR3 is TGCAGTGCTAGTGACCGGGACAGGGGTGATGAAAAACTGTTTTTT. It encodes CSASDRDRGDEKLFF.

This clonotype was detected ten times or more. The chain has TRBV7-2 and TRBJ2-1, with D possibly called TRBD1 or TRBD2 (7 bases each). The germline V gene encodes CDR1 SGHTA and CDR2 FQGNSA. V was clipped by 4 bases and J by 9 bases, with 16 bases between them. The CDR3 spans 14 residues. The CDR3 bases are TGTGCCAGCAGCTCAGGGGGGGGCATCGGTGAGCAGTTCTTC. This encodes CASSSGGGIGEQFF.

In its sample, this clonotype was seen a few times. J is TRBJ2-5 and V is TRBV20-1; 10 bases fit TRBD2. This CDR3 is built from 15 residues. Germline trimming cut 6 bases from V and 2 bases from J; bases unmatched to any gene: 9. In germline, CDR1 is DFQATT, CDR2 SNEGSKA (reference sequence). The CDR3 DNA reads as TGCAGTGCCTGCGCCAGCGGGGGGGAACAAGAGACCCAGTACTTC. It translates to CSACASGGEQETQYF.

This sequence joins TRBV25-1 and TRBJ2-7, with TRBD2 identical over 12 bases. J was trimmed by 2 bases and V by 3 bases; bases with no gene match: 5. The germline gives CDR1 MGHDK, CDR2 SYGVNS. The CDR3 consists of 16 residues. CDR3 bases: TGTGCCAGCAGTGATACGCTAGCGGGAGGGCCCTACGAGCAGTACTTC. As protein: CASSDTLAGGPYEQYF.